A selection of T cell receptor beta chains follows, all from one sample in a study of blood T cell repertoires in COVID-19. Generated by immunoSEQ multiplex PCR, the TCRdb table keeps only in-frame clones and is missing some. Here the sample spans around 140,000 clones, about 86% being singletons. The source material was PBMCs or T cells enriched from blood (not recorded which). All receptors derive from a man aged 35 to 55 with acute COVID-19. Both conserved end residues are part of each CDR3. A D gene is named only where the DNA matches it firmly. Size tells how often a clone was seen (once, few, many) or the class of an expanded clone, and some rows leave it out.

clone_size	cdr3_length	v_call	j_call	d_call	cdr3_aa	cdr3_nt
NA	15	TRBV7-9	TRBJ2-1	NA	CASSLGSGEGNEQFF	TGTGCCAGCAGCTTAGGCTCAGGGGAGGGAAATGAGCAGTTCTTC
NA	13	TRBV29-1	TRBJ1-5	NA	CSVEGGGDQPQHF	TGCAGCGTTGAAGGGGGGGGCGATCAGCCCCAGCATTTT
NA	15	TRBV2	TRBJ2-5	NA	CASSEPPPEQETQYF	TGTGCCAGCAGTGAACCCCCCCCGGAGCAAGAGACCCAGTACTTC
NA	14	TRBV2	TRBJ2-5	TRBD1	CASRSTGGRETQYF	TGTGCCAGCAGATCGACAGGGGGCCGGGAGACCCAGTACTTC
NA	14	TRBV7-9	TRBJ1-2	TRBD1	CASSFTPPGGGYTF	TGTGCCAGCAGCTTCACCCCCCCAGGGGGAGGCTACACCTTC
NA	15	TRBV3-1/TRBV3-2	TRBJ2-5	NA	CASSPPGQTGETQYF	TGTGCCAGCAGCCCCCCGGGACAAACTGGGGAGACCCAGTACTTC
NA	14	TRBV5-1	TRBJ2-1	TRBD2	CASSFSGSDNEQFF	TGCGCCAGCAGCTTTAGCGGGAGCGACAATGAGCAGTTCTTC
NA	14	TRBV2	TRBJ1-4	TRBD1	CASEPDRGHEKLFF	TGTGCCAGCGAACCGGACAGGGGGCACGAAAAACTGTTTTTT
NA	15	TRBV7-2	TRBJ1-5	NA	CASSLAGASNQPQHF	TGTGCCAGCAGCTTAGCGGGGGCGAGCAATCAGCCCCAGCATTTT
NA	13	TRBV18	TRBJ1-1	NA	CASATGQNTEAFF	TGTGCCAGCGCAACAGGGCAGAACACTGAAGCTTTCTTT
once	15	TRBV19	TRBJ1-5	NA	CASSIDLRRYQPQHF	TGTGCCAGTAGTATAGATCTGAGGCGATATCAGCCCCAGCATTTT
NA	14	TRBV7-3	TRBJ2-7	NA	CASSSSGGGGEQYF	TGTGCCAGCAGCTCATCAGGGGGAGGAGGCGAGCAGTACTTC
NA	14	TRBV27	TRBJ2-7	TRBD2	CASSTSGITYEQYF	TGTGCCAGCAGTACAAGCGGGATTACCTACGAGCAGTACTTC
NA	16	TRBV10-1	TRBJ2-3	TRBD2	CASSDSTSGGTDTQYF	TGCGCCAGCAGTGACTCGACTAGCGGAGGCACAGATACGCAGTATTTT
NA	13	TRBV12-3/TRBV12-4	TRBJ2-5	TRBD2	CASSPDLAGAQYF	TGTGCCAGCAGTCCCGACTTAGCGGGGGCCCAGTACTTC
once	15	TRBV24-1	TRBJ1-2	NA	CATSDASGGSYGYTF	TGTGCCACCAGTGATGCTTCGGGGGGAAGCTATGGCTACACCTTC
NA	13	TRBV7-2	TRBJ1-5	NA	CASSLKGDQPQHF	TGTGCCAGCAGCTTAAAAGGGGATCAGCCCCAGCATTTT
NA	16	TRBV7-3	TRBJ2-1	NA	CASSRERTGSYNEQFF	TGTGCCAGCAGCCGGGAGAGGACAGGATCCTACAATGAGCAGTTCTTC
NA	16	TRBV10-2	TRBJ1-6	NA	CASRDSVSSYNSPLHF	TGCGCCAGCAGGGACAGCGTAAGCTCCTATAATTCACCCCTCCACTTT
NA	16	TRBV7-2	TRBJ2-3	TRBD1	CASSLGPGQGVDTQYF	TGTGCCAGCAGCTTAGGGCCTGGACAGGGGGTAGATACGCAGTATTTT
NA	15	TRBV19	TRBJ2-2	TRBD1	CASSIPGQGTGELFF	TGTGCCAGTAGTATCCCGGGACAGGGCACCGGGGAGCTGTTTTTT
NA	16	TRBV5-1	TRBJ2-3	NA	CASRRDPQIRTDTQYF	TGCGCCAGCCGGAGGGACCCACAGATACGCACAGATACGCAGTATTTT
few	11	TRBV28	TRBJ2-1	NA	CATLGARGGFF	TGTGCCACCCTGGGGGCCAGGGGTGGGTTCTTC
NA	16	TRBV9	TRBJ2-1	NA	CASSVGGREGGGEQFF	TGTGCCAGCAGCGTAGGCGGCAGGGAGGGGGGTGGTGAGCAGTTCTTC
NA	13	TRBV5-1	TRBJ1-4	NA	CASQQGSGEKLFF	TGCGCCAGCCAACAGGGAAGTGGCGAAAAACTGTTTTTT
NA	14	TRBV6-5	TRBJ2-2	NA	CASSTGPRAGELFF	TGTGCCAGCAGTACCGGGCCCAGGGCCGGGGAGCTGTTTTTT
NA	16	TRBV11-2	TRBJ2-2	TRBD1	CASSRRTGVGTGELFF	TGTGCCAGCAGCCGACGGACAGGGGTGGGCACCGGGGAGCTGTTTTTT
NA	15	TRBV5-6	TRBJ2-7	TRBD2	CASSKLAGGTYEQYF	TGTGCCAGCAGCAAACTAGCGGGGGGAACCTACGAGCAGTACTTC
NA	15	TRBV19	TRBJ1-1	TRBD1	CASSMDRGLNTEAFF	TGTGCCAGTAGTATGGACAGGGGGTTGAACACTGAAGCTTTCTTT
NA	13	TRBV5-1	TRBJ2-3	TRBD1	CASSLDRGDTQYF	TGCGCCAGCAGCTTGGACAGGGGCGATACGCAGTATTTT
NA	16	TRBV6-1	TRBJ2-1	NA	CASSETVLGTLNEQFF	TGTGCCAGCAGTGAAACCGTACTAGGTACCCTCAATGAGCAGTTCTTC
once	13	TRBV7-7	TRBJ2-5	NA	CASSPGGKETQYF	TGTGCTAGCAGCCCCGGGGGTAAAGAGACCCAGTACTTC